The 22 T cell receptor beta chains below come from one sample, sequenced in a study of cytomegalovirus exposure and HLA in healthy donors. Vbeta (60) and Jbeta (13) primers were used in the PCR. Using immunoSEQ multiplex PCR, the repertoire was profiled, and TCRdb retains in-frame clones only, with some absent. The data contain under 300,000 clones, 81% of them seen just once; the ten biggest clones take up 8%. The source material was PBMCs. The receptors were sampled from a woman aged 55-69 years in good health and CMV-seropositive.

This chain connects TRBV13 to TRBJ2-2, with 7 positions matching TRBD1. Germline lookup yields CDR1 PRHDT and CDR2 FYEKMQ (reference sequence). The ends lost 5 bases at V and 6 bases at J; junction bases unmatched: 3. The CDR3 length is 13 residues. The CDR3 bases are TGTGCCAGCAGCAAAGACAGGGCCGGGGAGCTGTTTTTT. It specifies CASSKDRAGELFF.

This sequence joins TRBV5-1 and TRBJ2-7, with 9 bases matching TRBD1. Losses at the gene ends were 0 bases for V and 2 bases for J; bases not matched to a gene: 3. This CDR3 has 15 amino acids. Germline CDR1 is SGHRS and CDR2 is YFSETQ. CDR3 coding DNA: TGCGCCAGCAGCTTGGGAGGGACAGGGACCTACGAGCAGTACTTC. Its protein is CASSLGGTGTYEQYF.

The chain combines TRBV9 with TRBJ1-2, with TRBD1 matching 7 bases. The CDR3 covers 16 residues. CDR1 SGDLS and CDR2 YYNGEE come from the germline V gene. V trimming: 6 bases; J trimming: 3 bases; junction bases outside the gene matches: 14. The CDR3 reads CASTPGGGRGDYGYTF. CDR3 sequence (DNA): TGTGCCAGCACCCCAGGGGGAGGCAGGGGAGACTATGGCTACACCTTC.

The rearrangement uses TRBV6-1 and TRBJ2-7; D is possibly TRBD1 (6 bases). V was trimmed by 1 base and J by 3 bases, leaving 13 bases between them. Germline V gene data show CDR1 as MNHNS and CDR2 as SASEGT. The CDR3 is 15 residues long. DNA of the CDR3: TGTGCCAGCAGTGAAGGTCAGGGGCTCGGCTACGAGCAGTACTTC. Its translation: CASSEGQGLGYEQYF.

This chain connects TRBV10-2 to TRBJ1-3; the D is unclear. The CDR3 is 16 residues long. Trimming took off 0 bases at V and 4 bases at J, with 13 bases between the two ends. Germline lookup yields CDR1 WSHSY and CDR2 SAAADI. The CDR3 DNA reads TGCGCCAGCAGTGAGTCGGCCGCGGGCTCAGGAAACACCATATATTTT. It encodes CASSESAAGSGNTIYF.

The chain couples TRBV7-6 to TRBJ1-3; D uncertain. Per germline, CDR1 SGHVS and CDR2 FNYEAQ. The CDR3 runs 15 residues. V dropped 0 bases and J dropped 4 bases, with 10 bases sitting between them. As DNA, the CDR3 is TGTGCCAGCAGCTTAGCTGGCACCGCCGGAAACACCATATATTTT. It codes for CASSLAGTAGNTIYF.

CDR3 amino acids: CSVEKKLNYGYTF. In DNA, the CDR3 is TGCAGCGTTGAAAAAAAGCTTAACTATGGCTACACCTTC. V gene TRBV29-1 combines with J gene TRBJ1-2; D remains unclear. V lost 2 bases, J lost 1 base, and 8 bases lay in between. The CDR3 extends over 13 amino acids. Germline lookup yields CDR1 SQVTM and CDR2 ANQGSEA. The whole variable domain, filled in from reference TRBV29-1 and TRBJ1-2, reads SAVISQKPSRDICQRGTSLTIQCQVDSQVTMMFWYRQQPGQSLTLIATANQGSEATYESGFVIDKFPISRPNLTFSTLTVSNMSPEDSSIYLCSVEKKLNYGYTFGSGTRLTVV.

This sequence joins TRBV6-1 and TRBJ2-7; 11 nucleotides agree with TRBD2. CDR1 and CDR2 from the germline V gene are MNHNS and SASEGT. This CDR3 comprises 15 residues. V lost 8 bases to trimming and J lost 1 base; unmatched junction nucleotides: 7. The CDR3 nucleotides read TGTGCCAGCGATAGCGGGAGGGCCGTTTCCTACGAGCAGTACTTC. It encodes CASDSGRAVSYEQYF.

This clone was recorded a few times. The genes are TRBV5-1 and TRBJ2-1; 10 bases align to TRBD1. This CDR3 is 13 amino acids long. Germline V gene sequence: CDR1 SGHRS, CDR2 YFSETQ. Losses at the gene ends were 3 bases for V and 15 bases for J; bases not matched to a gene: 9. The CDR3 region has the DNA TGCGCCAGCAGCTCCGGGACAGGGGACAATTCGTTCTTC. This codes for CASSSGTGDNSFF.

The chain has TRBV19 and TRBJ1-5, with D perhaps TRBD1 (6 bases). This CDR3 comprises 16 residues. Looked up from germline, CDR1 is LNHDA and CDR2 is SQIVND (reference sequence). Trimming took off 3 bases at V and 6 bases at J, with 18 bases between the two ends. The DNA of the CDR3 is TGTGCCAGTAGTATCCCCGGACACAGGGTATTTCAGCCCCAGCATTTT. It yields the protein CASSIPGHRVFQPQHF.

The V call is TRBV5-1, the J call TRBJ2-5; no definite D call. Trimming shortened V by 5 bases and J by 4 bases, and 15 bases separated the two germline ends. Per germline, CDR1 SGHRS and CDR2 YFSETQ. CDR3 length equals 14 residues. CDR3 DNA: TGCGCCAGCAGGGCATCGAGGCTTCCAGAGACCCAGTACTTC. As protein: CASRASRLPETQYF.

The rearrangement joins TRBV29-1 to TRBJ2-7; the match to TRBD1 covers 10 bases. In germline, CDR1 is SQVTM, CDR2 ANQGSEA. The CDR3 extends over 13 amino acids. With V trimmed by 6 bases and J by 1 base, 3 bases remained unmatched. In nucleotides, the CDR3 is TGCAGCGTCCGGGACAGGGGTTCCTACGAGCAGTACTTC. This translates into CSVRDRGSYEQYF.

The V call is TRBV5-6, the J call TRBJ1-5; 11 bases line up with TRBD1. This CDR3 region has 15 residues. The trim removed 0 bases at V and 6 bases at J, leaving 2 bases unmatched. Germline V gene sequence: CDR1 SGHDT, CDR2 YYEEEE. The CDR3 DNA reads TGTGCCAGCAGCTTGGCCGGGACAGGGGGTCAGCCCCAGCATTTT. Its translation: CASSLAGTGGQPQHF.

The chain is built from TRBV14 and TRBJ2-7; TRBD1 matches 10 bases. V dropped 2 bases and J dropped 3; count of bases not matched to a gene: 4. The length of the CDR3 is 15 residues. Germline loops: CDR1 SGHDN, CDR2 FVKESK. CDR3 protein: CASSQYRDRGYEQYF. In DNA, the CDR3 is TGTGCCAGCAGCCAATACCGGGACAGGGGCTACGAGCAGTACTTC.

This chain connects TRBV5-1 to TRBJ1-3; TRBD1 matches 7 bases. Germline values: CDR1 SGHRS, CDR2 YFSETQ. The CDR3 is made up of 14 amino acids. The ends lost 1 base at V and 4 bases at J; junction bases unmatched: 2. CDR3 bases: TGCGCCAGCAGCTTGACAGGGGACGGAAACACCATATATTTT. Encoded protein: CASSLTGDGNTIYF.

The V and J genes are TRBV2 and TRBJ2-3; D may be TRBD2 (5 bases). V lost 3 bases, J lost 3 bases, and 13 bases lay in between. Germline loops: CDR1 SNHLY, CDR2 FYNNEI. The CDR3 length is 15 residues. The CDR3 bases are TGTGCCAGCAGTGACAGCGGAGGCATGACAGATACGCAGTATTTT. Translated, it gives CASSDSGGMTDTQYF.

This sequence joins TRBV4-2 and TRBJ2-1; D is perhaps TRBD1 (5 bases). The CDR3 sequence is 16 residues long. Looked up from germline, CDR1 is LGHNA and CDR2 is YNFKEQ. V was clipped by 0 bases and J by 2 bases, with 11 bases between them. This CDR3 reads CASSQESQGTYNEQFF. As DNA, the CDR3 is TGTGCCAGCAGCCAAGAGTCGCAGGGCACCTACAATGAGCAGTTCTTC.

The V and J genes are TRBV4-1 and TRBJ2-7, with D hard to call. The CDR3 is 15 amino acids. V was cut by 0 bases and J by 2 bases, with 11 bases left in between. The germline V gene has CDR1 MGHRA and CDR2 YSYEKL. CDR3: CASSQDEKAPYEQYF. CDR3 nucleotide sequence: TGCGCCAGCAGCCAAGATGAGAAAGCTCCCTACGAGCAGTACTTC.

This clone was counted a single time. Relative to the germline gene, one junction end is altered; a read error may explain this. The rearrangement links TRBV7-9 to TRBJ1-1, with no clear D. This CDR3 region has 15 residues. The germline gives CDR1 SEHNR, CDR2 FQNEAQ (reference sequence). This CDR3 is CSSSLGLGSYTEAFF. The CDR3 DNA sequence: TGTTCCAGCAGCTTAGGGTTGGGCAGCTACACTGAAGCTTTCTTT.

The chain links TRBV6-6 to TRBJ2-3; weak D call: TRBD2 (6 bases). From germline, CDR1 is MNHNY and CDR2 SVGAGI (reference sequence). V lost 6 bases and J lost 3, with 10 bases in between. This CDR3 region has 13 residues. Here the CDR3 DNA reads TGTGCCAGCAGGGAGGGAGGAACAGATACGCAGTATTTT. Protein product: CASREGGTDTQYF.

The chain uses TRBV2 and TRBJ2-5, with no clear D. The CDR3 runs 11 residues. V was clipped by 8 bases and J by 10 bases, with 14 bases between them. Germline-derived CDR1 and CDR2 are SNHLY and FYNNEI. The CDR3, as DNA: TGTGCCAGCCTTGCGACTGCCCACCAGTACTTC. It encodes CASLATAHQYF.

V is TRBV29-1 and J is TRBJ1-5, with unresolved D. CDR3 length equals 12 residues. Trimming shortened V by 0 bases and J by 8 bases, and 8 bases separated the two germline ends. Germline lookup yields CDR1 SQVTM and CDR2 ANQGSEA. CDR3 nucleotides: TGCAGCGTTGAAGAATCGGGGAAGCCCCAGCATTTT. Protein: CSVEESGKPQHF.